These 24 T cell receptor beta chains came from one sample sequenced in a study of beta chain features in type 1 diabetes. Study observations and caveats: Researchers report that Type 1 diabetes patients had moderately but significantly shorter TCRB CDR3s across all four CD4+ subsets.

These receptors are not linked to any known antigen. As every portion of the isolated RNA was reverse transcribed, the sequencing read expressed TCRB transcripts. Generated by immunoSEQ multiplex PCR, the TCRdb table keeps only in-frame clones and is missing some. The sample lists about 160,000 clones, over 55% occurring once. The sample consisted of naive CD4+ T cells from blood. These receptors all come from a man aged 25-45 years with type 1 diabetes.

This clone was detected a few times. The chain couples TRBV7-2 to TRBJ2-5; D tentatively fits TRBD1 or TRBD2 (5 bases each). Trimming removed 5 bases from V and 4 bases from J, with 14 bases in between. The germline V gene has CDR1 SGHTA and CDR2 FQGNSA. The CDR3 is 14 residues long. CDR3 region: CASSRGVRRETQYF. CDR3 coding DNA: TGTGCCAGCAGCCGAGGGGTTAGGAGAGAGACCCAGTACTTC.

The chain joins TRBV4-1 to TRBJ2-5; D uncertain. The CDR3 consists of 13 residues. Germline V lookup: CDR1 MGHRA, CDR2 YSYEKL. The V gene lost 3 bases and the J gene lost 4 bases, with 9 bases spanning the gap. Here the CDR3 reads CASSQGILETQYF. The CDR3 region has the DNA TGCGCCAGCAGCCAGGGGATACTAGAGACCCAGTACTTC.

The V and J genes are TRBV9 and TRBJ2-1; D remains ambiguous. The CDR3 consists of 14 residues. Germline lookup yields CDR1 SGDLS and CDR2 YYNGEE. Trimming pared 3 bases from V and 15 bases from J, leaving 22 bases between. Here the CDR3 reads CASSGGIGPARLFF. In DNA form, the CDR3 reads TGTGCCAGCAGCGGGGGTATAGGCCCAGCTCGCCTGTTCTTC.

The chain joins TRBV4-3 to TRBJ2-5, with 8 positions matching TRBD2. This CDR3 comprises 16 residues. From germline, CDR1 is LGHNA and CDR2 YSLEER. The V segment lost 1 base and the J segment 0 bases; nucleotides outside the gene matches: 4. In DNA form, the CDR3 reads TGCGCCAGCAGCCAAGCGGCTAGCGGGTACCAAGAGACCCAGTACTTC. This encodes CASSQAASGYQETQYF.

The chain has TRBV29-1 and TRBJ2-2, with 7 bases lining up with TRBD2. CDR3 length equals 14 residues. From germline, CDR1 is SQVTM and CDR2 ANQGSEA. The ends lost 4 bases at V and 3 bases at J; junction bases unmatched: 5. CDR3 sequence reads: CSVVSSGYTGELFF. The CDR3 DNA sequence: TGCAGCGTTGTTAGTAGCGGGTACACCGGGGAGCTGTTTTTT.

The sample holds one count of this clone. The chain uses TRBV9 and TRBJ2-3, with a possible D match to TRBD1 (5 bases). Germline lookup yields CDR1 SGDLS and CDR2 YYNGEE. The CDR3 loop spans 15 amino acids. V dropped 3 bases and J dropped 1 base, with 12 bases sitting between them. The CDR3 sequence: CASSGQRVGTDTQYF. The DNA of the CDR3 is TGTGCCAGCAGCGGACAGCGCGTTGGCACAGATACGCAGTATTTT. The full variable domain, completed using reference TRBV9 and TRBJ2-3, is DSGVTQTPKHLITATGQRVTLRCSPRSGDLSVYWYQQSLDQGLQFLIQYYNGEERAKGNILERFSAQQFPDLHSELNLSSLELGDSALYFCASSGQRVGTDTQYFGPGTRLTVL.

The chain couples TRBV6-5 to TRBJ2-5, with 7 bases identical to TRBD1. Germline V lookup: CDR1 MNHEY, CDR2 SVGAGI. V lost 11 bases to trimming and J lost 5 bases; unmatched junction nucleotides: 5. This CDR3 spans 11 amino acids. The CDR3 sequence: CAAAGGETQYF. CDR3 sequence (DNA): TGTGCCGCAGCAGGGGGTGAGACCCAGTACTTC.

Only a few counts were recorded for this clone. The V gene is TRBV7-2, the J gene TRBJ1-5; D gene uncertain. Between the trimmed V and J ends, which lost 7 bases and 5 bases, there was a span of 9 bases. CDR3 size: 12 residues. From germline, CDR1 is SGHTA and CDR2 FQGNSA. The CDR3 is CASTEGYQPQHF. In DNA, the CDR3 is TGTGCCAGCACCGAGGGCTATCAGCCCCAGCATTTT.

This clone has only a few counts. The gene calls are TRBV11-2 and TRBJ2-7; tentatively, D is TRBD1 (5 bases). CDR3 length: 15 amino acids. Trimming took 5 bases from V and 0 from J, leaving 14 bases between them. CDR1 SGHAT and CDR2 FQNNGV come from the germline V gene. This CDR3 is CASSPTAHFSYEQYF. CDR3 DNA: TGTGCCAGCAGCCCGACAGCTCACTTCTCCTACGAGCAGTACTTC.

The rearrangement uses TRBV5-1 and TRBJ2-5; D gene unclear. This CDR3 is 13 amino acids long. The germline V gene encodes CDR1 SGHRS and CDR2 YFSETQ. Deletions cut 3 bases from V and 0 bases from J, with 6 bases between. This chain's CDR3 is CASSSDNQETQYF. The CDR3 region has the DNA TGCGCCAGCAGCTCAGACAACCAAGAGACCCAGTACTTC.

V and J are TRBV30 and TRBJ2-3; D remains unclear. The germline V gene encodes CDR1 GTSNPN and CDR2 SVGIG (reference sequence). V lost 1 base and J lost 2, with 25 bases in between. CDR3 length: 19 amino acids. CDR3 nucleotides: TGTGCCTGGAGTGGCCCAGCAACTAAGCGCCCCTTAGACACAGATACGCAGTATTTT. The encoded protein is CAWSGPATKRPLDTDTQYF.

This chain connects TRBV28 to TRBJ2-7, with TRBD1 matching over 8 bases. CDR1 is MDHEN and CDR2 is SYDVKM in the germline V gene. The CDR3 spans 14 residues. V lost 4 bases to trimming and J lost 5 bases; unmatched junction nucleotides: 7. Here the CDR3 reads CASSSRTGIDEQYF. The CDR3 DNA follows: TGTGCCAGCAGTTCCCGGACAGGGATCGACGAGCAGTACTTC.

The CDR3 region has the DNA TGCGCCAGCAGCCTTGACAGACTTACCAATGAGCAGTTCTTC. Protein sequence: CASSLDRLTNEQFF. The V and J genes are TRBV5-1 and TRBJ2-1, with a possible D match to TRBD1 (5 bases). V was shortened by 4 bases and J by 6 bases, with 14 bases between the two germline ends. Per the germline V gene, CDR1 is SGHRS and CDR2 is YFSETQ. This CDR3 spans 14 amino acids.

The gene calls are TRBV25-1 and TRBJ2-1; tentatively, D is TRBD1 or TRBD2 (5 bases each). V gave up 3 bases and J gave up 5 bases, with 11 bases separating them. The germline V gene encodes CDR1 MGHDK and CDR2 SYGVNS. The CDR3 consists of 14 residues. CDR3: CASSEGTRNNEQFF. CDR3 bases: TGTGCCAGCAGTGAGGGGACGCGAAACAATGAGCAGTTCTTC. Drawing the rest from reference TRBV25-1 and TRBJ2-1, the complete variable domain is EADIYQTPRYLVIGTGKKITLECSQTMGHDKMYWYQQDPGMELHLIHYSYGVNSTEKGDLSSESTVSRIRTEHFPLTLESARPSHTSQYLCASSEGTRNNEQFFGPGTRLTVL.

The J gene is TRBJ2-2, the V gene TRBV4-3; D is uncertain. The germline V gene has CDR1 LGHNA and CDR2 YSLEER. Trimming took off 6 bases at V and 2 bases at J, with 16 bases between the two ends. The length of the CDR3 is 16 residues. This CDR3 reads CASSPGWPANTGELFF. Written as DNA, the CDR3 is TGCGCCAGCAGTCCCGGGTGGCCCGCCAACACCGGGGAGCTGTTTTTT.

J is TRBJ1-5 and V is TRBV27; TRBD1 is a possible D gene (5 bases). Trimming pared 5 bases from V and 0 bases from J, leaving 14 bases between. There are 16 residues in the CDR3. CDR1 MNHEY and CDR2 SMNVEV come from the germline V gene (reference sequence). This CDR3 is CASSTAWDGSNQPQHF. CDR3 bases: TGTGCCAGCAGTACTGCTTGGGACGGTAGCAATCAGCCCCAGCATTTT.

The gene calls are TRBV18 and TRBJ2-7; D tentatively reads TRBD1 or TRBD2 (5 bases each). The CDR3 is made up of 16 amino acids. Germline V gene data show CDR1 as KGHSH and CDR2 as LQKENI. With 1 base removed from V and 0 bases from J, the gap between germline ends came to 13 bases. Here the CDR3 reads CASSPRGTAVSYEQYF. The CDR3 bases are TGTGCCAGCTCACCACGAGGGACGGCCGTCTCCTACGAGCAGTACTTC.

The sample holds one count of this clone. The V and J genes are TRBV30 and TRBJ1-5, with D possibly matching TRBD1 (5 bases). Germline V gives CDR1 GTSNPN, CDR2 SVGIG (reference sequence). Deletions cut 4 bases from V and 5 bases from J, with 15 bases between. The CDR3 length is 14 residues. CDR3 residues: CAWTRTAGDQPQHF. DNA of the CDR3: TGTGCCTGGACCCGGACGGCGGGGGATCAGCCCCAGCATTTT.

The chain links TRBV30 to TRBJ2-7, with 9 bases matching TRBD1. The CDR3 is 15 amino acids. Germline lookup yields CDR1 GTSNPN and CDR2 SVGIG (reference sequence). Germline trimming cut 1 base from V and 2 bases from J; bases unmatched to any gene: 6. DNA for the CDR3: TGTGCCTGGAGTGGCTCACGGGACAGGGCCTACGAGCAGTACTTC. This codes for CAWSGSRDRAYEQYF.

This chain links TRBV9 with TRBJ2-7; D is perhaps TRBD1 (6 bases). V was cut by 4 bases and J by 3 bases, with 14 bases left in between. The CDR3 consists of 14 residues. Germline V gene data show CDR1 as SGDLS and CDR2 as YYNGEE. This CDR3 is CASSLRDKNYEQYF. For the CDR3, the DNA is TGTGCCAGCAGCCTACGGGACAAGAACTACGAGCAGTACTTC.

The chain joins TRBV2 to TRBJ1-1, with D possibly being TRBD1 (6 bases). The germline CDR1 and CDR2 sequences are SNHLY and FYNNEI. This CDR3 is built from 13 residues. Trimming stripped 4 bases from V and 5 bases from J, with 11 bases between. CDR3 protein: CASSVGRGTEAFF. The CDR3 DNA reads TGTGCCAGCAGTGTGGGGAGGGGGACTGAAGCTTTCTTT. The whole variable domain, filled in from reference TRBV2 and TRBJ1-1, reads EPEVTQTPSHQVTQMGQEVILRCVPISNHLYFYWYRQILGQKVEFLVSFYNNEISEKSEIFDDQFSVERPDGSNFTLKIRSTKLEDSAMYFCASSVGRGTEAFFGQGTRLTVV.

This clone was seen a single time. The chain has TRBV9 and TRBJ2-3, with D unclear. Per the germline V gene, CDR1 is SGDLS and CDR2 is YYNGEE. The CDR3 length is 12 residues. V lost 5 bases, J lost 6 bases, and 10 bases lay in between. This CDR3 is CASSTVGDTQYF. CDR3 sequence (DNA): TGTGCCAGCAGTACAGTAGGGGATACGCAGTATTTT. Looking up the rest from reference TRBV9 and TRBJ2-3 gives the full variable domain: DSGVTQTPKHLITATGQRVTLRCSPRSGDLSVYWYQQSLDQGLQFLIQYYNGEERAKGNILERFSAQQFPDLHSELNLSSLELGDSALYFCASSTVGDTQYFGPGTRLTVL.

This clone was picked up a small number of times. CDR3 in DNA: TGTGCCAGCAGCTCGACAGGGGCAAGCACAGATACGCAGTATTTT. Translating gives CASSSTGASTDTQYF. The chain combines TRBV11-2 with TRBJ2-3, with TRBD1 identical over 8 bases. This CDR3 has 15 residues. Losses at the gene ends were 4 bases for V and 0 bases for J; bases not matched to a gene: 3. CDR1 SGHAT and CDR2 FQNNGV come from the germline V gene.

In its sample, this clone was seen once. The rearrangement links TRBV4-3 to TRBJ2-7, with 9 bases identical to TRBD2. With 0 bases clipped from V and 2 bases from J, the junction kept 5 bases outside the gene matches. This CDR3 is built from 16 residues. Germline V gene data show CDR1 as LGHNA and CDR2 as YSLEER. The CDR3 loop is CASSQDHKRGAYEQYF. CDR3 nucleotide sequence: TGCGCCAGCAGCCAAGATCACAAGCGGGGGGCCTACGAGCAGTACTTC.